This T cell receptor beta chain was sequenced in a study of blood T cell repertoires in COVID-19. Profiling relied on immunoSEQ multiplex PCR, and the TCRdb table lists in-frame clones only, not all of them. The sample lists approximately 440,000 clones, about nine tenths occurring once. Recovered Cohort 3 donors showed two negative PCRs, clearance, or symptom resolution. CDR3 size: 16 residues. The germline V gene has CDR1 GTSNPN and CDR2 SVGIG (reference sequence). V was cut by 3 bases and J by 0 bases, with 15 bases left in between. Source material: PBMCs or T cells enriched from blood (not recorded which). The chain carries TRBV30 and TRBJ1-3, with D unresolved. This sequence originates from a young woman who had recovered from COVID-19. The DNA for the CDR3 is TGTGCCTGGAGCGTCGCGGGCGCCAACTCTGGAAACACCATATATTTT. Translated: CAWSVAGANSGNTIYF.